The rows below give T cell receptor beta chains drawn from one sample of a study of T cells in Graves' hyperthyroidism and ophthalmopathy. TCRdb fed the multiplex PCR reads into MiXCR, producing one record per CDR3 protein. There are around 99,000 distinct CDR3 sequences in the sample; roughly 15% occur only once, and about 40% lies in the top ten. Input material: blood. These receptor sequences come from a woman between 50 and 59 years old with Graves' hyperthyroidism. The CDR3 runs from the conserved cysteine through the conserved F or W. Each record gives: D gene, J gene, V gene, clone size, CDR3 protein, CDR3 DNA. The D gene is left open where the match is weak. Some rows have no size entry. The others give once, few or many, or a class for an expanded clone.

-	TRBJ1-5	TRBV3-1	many	CASSQGRTASRPQHF	TGTGCCAGCAGCCAAGGTAGGACGGCTTCTAGGCCCCAGCATTTT
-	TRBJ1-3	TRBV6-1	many	CASRSGHGSGNTIYF	TGTGCCAGCAGGTCGGGACACGGCTCTGGAAACACCATATATTTT
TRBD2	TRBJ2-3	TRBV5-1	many	CASSGGGTDTQYF	TGCGCCAGCAGCGGGGGGGGCACAGATACGCAGTATTTT
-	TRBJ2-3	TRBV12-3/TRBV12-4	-	CASSPRPGGTDTQYF	TGTGCCAGCAGTCCCAGGCCAGGGGGCACAGATACGCAGTATTTT
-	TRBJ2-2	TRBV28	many	CASSGTGPRELFF	TGTGCCAGCAGTGGCACAGGCCCCAGGGAGCTGTTTTTT
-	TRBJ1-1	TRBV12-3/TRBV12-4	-	CASSSTGGEAFF	TGTGCCAGCAGTTCTACGGGGGGTGAAGCTTTCTTT
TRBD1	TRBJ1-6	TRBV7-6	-	CASSSYDRVNSPLHF	TGTGCCAGCAGCAGTTACGACAGGGTCAATTCACCCCTCCACTTT
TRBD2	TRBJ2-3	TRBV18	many	CASSPTSDADTQYF	TGTGCCAGCTCACCGACTAGCGACGCAGATACGCAGTATTTT
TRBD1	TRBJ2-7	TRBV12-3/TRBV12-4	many	CASNRGLSYEQYF	TGTGCCAGCAACAGGGGCCTCTCCTACGAGCAGTACTTC
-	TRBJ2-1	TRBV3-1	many	CASSQTGWTYNEQFF	TGTGCCAGCAGCCAAACGGGTTGGACCTACAATGAGCAGTTCTTC
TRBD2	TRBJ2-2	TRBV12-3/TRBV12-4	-	CASIPGGANTGELFF	TGTGCCAGCATCCCTGGGGGGGCGAACACCGGGGAGCTGTTTTTT
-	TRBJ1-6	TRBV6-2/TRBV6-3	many	CATSLGSFRAPLHF	TGTGCCACCTCTCTCGGGTCATTCAGGGCACCCCTCCACTTT
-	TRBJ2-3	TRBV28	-	CASSLGQPRDTQYF	TGTGCCAGCAGTTTAGGCCAGCCGCGGGATACGCAGTATTTT
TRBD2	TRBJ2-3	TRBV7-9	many	CASSLARGTSGNTDTQYF	TGTGCCAGCAGCTTAGCGCGGGGGACTAGCGGTAACACAGATACGCAGTATTTT
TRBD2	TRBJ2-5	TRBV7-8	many	CASTTLGGGPSKETQYF	TGTGCCAGCACCACTCTTGGGGGAGGGCCTTCCAAAGAGACCCAGTACTTC
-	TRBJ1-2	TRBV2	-	CASSRDAQLNYGYTF	TGTGCCAGCAGCCGGGACGCCCAACTAAACTATGGCTACACCTTC
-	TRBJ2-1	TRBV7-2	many	CASSLGLGSYNEQFF	TGTGCCAGCAGCTTAGGCCTTGGTTCCTACAATGAGCAGTTCTTC
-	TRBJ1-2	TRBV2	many	CASSAFAGGEYGYTF	TGTGCCAGCAGTGCTTTCGCGGGGGGAGAGTATGGCTACACCTTC
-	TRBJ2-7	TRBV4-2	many	CASSQDYPSYEQYF	TGTGCCAGCAGCCAAGACTACCCCTCCTACGAGCAGTACTTC
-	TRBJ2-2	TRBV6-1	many	CASRRVTGELFF	TGTGCCAGCAGACGAGTCACCGGGGAGCTGTTTTTT
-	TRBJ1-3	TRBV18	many	CASSPLDSGNTIYF	TGTGCCAGCTCACCCCTGGACTCTGGAAACACCATATATTTT
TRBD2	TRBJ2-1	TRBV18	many	CASSPQETSAIEQFF	TGTGCCAGCTCACCACAGGAGACTAGCGCTATTGAGCAGTTCTTC
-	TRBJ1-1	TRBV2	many	CASSGTRMNTEAFF	TGTGCCAGCAGTGGTACCAGAATGAACACTGAAGCTTTCTTT
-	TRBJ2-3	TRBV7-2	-	CATGRGGTDTQYF	TGTGCCACGGGGAGGGGGGGGACAGATACGCAGTATTTT